The subject of this entry is one TCR beta chain. Its antigen is unknown. The record has no base qualities; no much larger clone is one base away. The germline V gene encodes CDR1 SGHRS and CDR2 YFSETQ. The CDR3 runs 14 amino acids, cysteine and phenylalanine included. Kept here is only the CDR3 DNA, which spans 42 bases and is read in frame from base 1. V gives up 0 bases and J gives up 4 bases, and the segment between their germline ends measures 9 bases. In total, roughly 710 healthy bone marrow donors made up the cohort. All cohort members were sampled while nominally healthy, although unrecorded immune exposures were likely present. The donor tested CMV seronegative and was one of the 352 seronegative cohort members. A peripheral blood sample was collected from each donor, and TCR beta sequencing was performed on peripheral blood mononuclear cells. The Qiagen DNeasy Blood Extraction Kit was used to extract genomic DNA from the blood cell samples.

The sample originates from a study of cytomegalovirus exposure and HLA in healthy donors (dated 2017 in TCRdb). In the study overall: An earlier analysis of some 620 of the donors reported about 300 Gb of sequence data and around 120 million unique TCR beta sequences obtained from around 190 million T cells. An early release that covered roughly 600 HLA-typed donors contained approximately 290 gigabases of sequencing data and 80 million or so unique TCR sequences. High-throughput TCR immunosequencing, statistical association of individual TCRs with disease status, and machine learning were combined to predict cytomegalovirus infection status. Donor age, sex, ethnicity and CMV serostatus were compiled alongside the repertoire data. A later analysis re-examined previously published TCR beta repertoires from over 500 donors and added high-resolution HLA genotyping to investigate patterns of TCR occurrence. All discovery cohort repertoires had been generated on a single sequencing platform. The study aimed to test whether cataloging public T cell receptors could reveal signatures of past pathogen exposure. In a later genetic analysis, genome-wide SNP genotypes for about 65% of the roughly 670 donors were used, and that subset was treated as a discovery cohort. In an earlier analysis of 587 of the donors, high-throughput TCR beta sequencing was used to judge whether each TCR beta V gene segment behaved as functional or pseudogenic. Among roughly 400 genotyped donors of the cohort, an average of about 220,000 unique TCR beta nucleotide sequences was sequenced per donor, of which approximately 19% were non-productive. Of the roughly 430 genotyped donors, approximately 83% fell in the genetic ancestry cluster associated with self-reported Caucasian donors. A separate validation cohort of 100 to 150 different subjects was used in addition to the 666-subject first cohort. Both class I and class II loci were covered by HLA typing, at four-digit resolution. Typing coverage differed by locus: A, B, C, DRB1 and DQB1 were typed in about 620-630 donors, DQA1 in approximately 520, DPA1 in around 600, and DPB1 in roughly 450. The T cell repertoires of 666 subjects were profiled by immunosequencing and related to cytomegalovirus serostatus. Because of strong linkage in the cohort, roughly five DR-DQ haplotypes were treated as single units for association and clustering. In the later analysis, no new phenotypic data were used to find candidate immune exposures; instead, reliance was placed on TCR beta sequences and their occurrence across donors. Overall study outcomes, separate from this receptor: A later analysis found that TCR association rates varied across HLA loci, with DRB1 alleles showing the most associated TCRs and HLA-C alleles the fewest. According to a later analysis, most CMV-associated TCR beta chains appeared to be HLA-restricted, and the HLA associations seemed to be driven largely by CMV exposure. In vitro tests confirmed that a few of the cytomegalovirus-associated TCR beta chains recognize cytomegalovirus antigens. Some IMGT-functional V segments, including TRBV6-2 and TRBV6-3, could not be distinguished by the 87-base-pair reads and were therefore excluded. According to the authors, the approach could potentially be generalized to other disease states and immunological phenotypes. The study listed approximately 150 TCR beta chains as associated with cytomegalovirus. Correlated functional status among segregating V segments might be attributable to linkage disequilibrium, but an unknown experimental factor could not be ruled out. Sequencing depth was assumed to be roughly uniform across donors in the presence/absence analyses, though that assumption may not hold. Strong co-occurrence of HLA alleles, especially DR and DQ, made assigning TCR associations to individual alleles difficult. Because counts were too low, roughly 16 rarely observed V segments, including chromosome 9 orphons, were left out of the earlier analysis of 500 to 750 of the donors. A group of highly shared sequence variants was considered likely to be a technical artifact of the sequencing pipeline. A later analysis reported that several top co-occurrence clusters appeared linked to parvovirus B19, influenza, CMV and Epstein-Barr virus. HLA typing was unavailable for some donors at each locus, so association tests used only the typed subset. A further reported finding was that TCR beta sequences accurately predicted the HLA-A and HLA-B alleles for most subjects in the first cohort. An association between a missense DCLRE1C variant and V-gene and J-gene trimming of TCR beta chains was found in a later genetic analysis and replicated in an independent cohort. In both the original and validation cohorts, the classifier was reported to diagnose cytomegalovirus status with high specificity and sensitivity. Immune exposure information for the cohort was limited to CMV serostatus. Most TCR sequences were seen in very few donors, while some public TCRs were found in many individuals. In a later analysis, around 17,000 TCR beta sequences were associated with specific HLA alleles at a false discovery rate of 0.05. Broadly in line with IMGT annotations, most TCR beta V segments showed up in productive rearrangements about 87% or about 30% of the time in an earlier analysis of several hundred of the donors. In a later genetic analysis, fewer N-insertions in productive TCRs were reported among donors in an Asian-associated ancestry cluster than the roughly 700-donor mean. This cohort had only TCR beta chains sequenced, and the lack of alpha or paired-chain data limited which features could be detected. Compared with equally common non-associated chains, HLA-associated TCR beta chains in a later analysis were more clonally expanded and had lower generation probabilities.

Library preparation was by the immunoSEQ multiplex PCR assay. The multiplex PCR relied on a mix of 60 forward primers for TCR Vbeta segments and 13 reverse primers for TCR Jbeta segments. The CDR3 region of rearranged TCR beta genes was amplified from genomic DNA by a multiplex PCR assay. The Illumina HiSeq System was used to sequence the amplified TCR beta libraries as 87-base-pair reads. The published analysis was carried out like this. A later analysis tallied around 82 million unique TCR beta chains across the 666 repertoires, and about 10 million of those chains were shared by two or more donors. A nearest-neighbor algorithm error-corrected the raw reads and collapsed the reads into unique sequences, merging closely related sequences to remove PCR and sequencing errors. CDR3 sequences were aligned to IMGT reference sequences to assign V, D and J gene segments. For a sequence to be retained, at least a six-nucleotide match to both a V gene segment and a J gene segment was required. Rearrangements were classified as productive when the CDR3 lacked stop codons and remained in frame with V and J, and all other rearrangements were classified as non-productive. Following IMGT convention, CDR3 was defined as the stretch from the second conserved V-encoded cysteine up to the conserved J-encoded phenylalanine. In an earlier analysis of around 540 of the donors, sequences lacking an unambiguous match to a single V gene segment were excluded. In an earlier analysis of 587 of the donors, V segments were called functional above 56.7% productive rearrangements and were called segregating when the between-donor standard deviation exceeded 5%. To diagnose cytomegalovirus status from the catalog of TCR beta chain sequences, a statistical classification framework was built. V and J gene assignment, in a later analysis, came from comparing TCR nucleotide sequences with IMGT/GENE-DB human TR gene sequences. The TCRdist pipeline was used in a later analysis to assign CDR3 sequences and most-parsimonious VDJ recombination scenarios. A later analysis defined each TCR beta chain by its CDR3 amino acid sequence plus V-gene family, and excluded reads lacking a unique V-gene family. As a way to deal with suspected cross-contamination and a sequencing artifact, a later analysis dropped hundreds of nucleotide sequences that were highly shared and had low generation probability. In a later analysis, a clonal expansion index was calculated for each public chain from normalized within-repertoire ranks of inferred template counts. Generation probabilities in a later analysis came from a VDJ recombination model fitted to out-of-frame rearrangements, and those results were checked against IGoR. Hypergeometric tests were used in a later analysis to score TCR-TCR, TCR-HLA and TCR-CMV co-occurrence, with a repertoire-size bias correction applied to the TCR pairs. To estimate false discovery rates, a later analysis permuted the HLA or CMV assignments 20 times. In a later analysis, co-occurring TCRs were grouped with DBSCAN, and TCRdist sequence similarity was added when clustering was performed within HLA-allele-positive subsets. Repertoires with fewer than 30,000 or more than 120,000 public chains, plus five repertoires with anomalous nucleotide sharing, were excluded from co-occurrence clustering. The table comes from immuneACCESS by way of TCRdb, which keeps in-frame sequences with V and J called. Part of the clones is missing from these tables; in studies checked, under half for an unresolved V gene and the rest for unknown reasons. Clone size and V and J calls were adopted from that table, with D and trimming inferred from the DNA. This sample is represented by approximately 120,000 clones; 70% to 80% of them were singletons. Around 2.1% of the sample belongs to the ten largest clones.

This clonotype originated in a man between 50 and 59 years old in good health and CMV-seronegative. The rearrangement combines TRBV5-1 with TRBJ2-3, with TRBD2 as a weak D call on 5 bases. Sample: PBMCs. The CDR3 has the sequence CASSLALAPDTQYF. The nucleotide sequence reads as follows: TGCGCCAGCAGCTTGGCGCTAGCTCCAGATACGCAGTATTTT.